A selection of T cell receptor beta chains follows, all from one sample in a study of cytomegalovirus exposure and HLA in healthy donors. Using immunoSEQ multiplex PCR, the repertoire was profiled, and TCRdb retains in-frame clones only, with some absent. The sample holds 50,000 to 75,000 clones, less than 85% seen once. Sequencing was performed on PBMCs. Receptors originate from a young man in good health and CMV-seropositive. Both conserved end residues are part of each CDR3.

j_call,cdr3_length,v_call,cdr3_aa
TRBJ2-3,15,TRBV11-3,CASSPPGHPTDTQYF
TRBJ1-5,13,TRBV19,CASRGEVNQPQHF
TRBJ1-5,16,TRBV28,CASSVPSDSRNQPQHF
TRBJ1-6,17,TRBV9,CASSENSLSSYNSPLHF
TRBJ2-5,13,TRBV6-5,CASSPLAGVTQYF
TRBJ1-1,12,TRBV19,CASSIWQGEAFF
TRBJ2-1,19,TRBV7-8,CASSPSHSLRRGSYNEQFF
TRBJ2-5,13,TRBV11-3,CASSLTLRETQYF
TRBJ2-1,14,TRBV7-9,CASSLRGGYNEQFF
TRBJ2-2,16,TRBV7-2,CASSPHVDTYTGELFF
TRBJ1-1,14,TRBV9,CASSVLGQMSTAFF
TRBJ2-7,14,TRBV28,CASSLSAGTYEQYF
TRBJ1-2,16,TRBV14,CASSQDERQFNYGYTF
TRBJ2-1,15,TRBV6-1,CASSEGTSGGNEQFF
TRBJ1-5,15,TRBV6-1,CASSEGLPGKQPQHF
TRBJ1-1,13,TRBV2,CASSRDRPTEAFF
TRBJ1-2,14,TRBV18,CASSPDRSNYGYTF
TRBJ2-7,13,TRBV27,CASTHSSSYEQYF
TRBJ1-2,17,TRBV7-3,CASSPGPGAETNYGYTF
TRBJ2-7,15,TRBV2,CASSEDRTSSYEQYF
TRBJ1-1,13,TRBV6-5,CASSDRGHTEAFF
TRBJ2-7,15,TRBV9,CASSVGGGHTHEQYF
TRBJ1-4,15,TRBV23-1,CASSQSTATNEKLFF
TRBJ2-3,15,TRBV7-9,CASSLNSQGMDTQYF
TRBJ1-2,14,TRBV14,CASSQARQGGGYTF
TRBJ2-1,15,TRBV15,CATSRDWTAYNEQFF
TRBJ2-7,15,TRBV7-2,CASSLETGETYEQYF
TRBJ2-7,15,TRBV28,CASSTLGPSSYEQYF
TRBJ2-1,15,TRBV30,CAWSRGGLGYNEQFF
TRBJ1-2,16,TRBV29-1,CSVEAIDRASLYGYTF
-,14,TRBV5-4,CASSAGDSSYEQYF
TRBJ1-1,16,TRBV21-1,CASSIGGSGNHTEAFF
TRBJ1-5,16,TRBV2,CASKGQGFPSNQPQHF
TRBJ2-5,13,TRBV6-1,CASSETSQETQYF
TRBJ1-1,11,TRBV20-1,CSASKNTEAFF
TRBJ1-6,15,TRBV6-5,CASSRRDSFNSPLHF
TRBJ2-1,15,TRBV28,CASRVGARPYNEQFF
TRBJ1-5,15,TRBV9,CASSGEGVSNQPQHF
TRBJ1-1,12,TRBV19,CASSIGRSEAFF
TRBJ1-4,15,TRBV5-1,CASSLRGGSDEKLFF
TRBJ1-1,11,TRBV5-8,CASSLDSEAFF
TRBJ2-1,13,TRBV4-3,CASSQARQELQFF
TRBJ1-1,15,TRBV28,CASRSGAANRPEAFF
TRBJ2-5,16,TRBV5-4,CASSVGGGRDVKTQYF
TRBJ2-2,15,TRBV4-2,CASSVRAVNTGELFF
TRBJ1-6,15,TRBV2,CASRGQLQSDSPLHF
TRBJ1-1,14,TRBV12-5,CASGSGQGWTEAFF
TRBJ1-5,15,TRBV9,CASSVGGLTGQPQHF
TRBJ2-4,20,TRBV10-3,CAISESGTSGGNIAKNIQYF
TRBJ2-7,15,TRBV13,CASSSGQGYSYEQYF
TRBJ2-1,19,TRBV4-1,CASSQERGGAFVSYNEQFF
TRBJ2-1,13,TRBV7-2,CASSQSLNNEQFF
TRBJ2-2,16,TRBV7-2,CASSYRTSANTGELFF
TRBJ2-3,16,TRBV6-4,CASSAGTSGGTDTQYF
TRBJ2-1,12,TRBV4-3,CASSQGRYEQFF
TRBJ2-7,13,TRBV5-1,CASSLMPGHEQYF
TRBJ1-6,15,TRBV27,CASSFGTGGYSPLHF
TRBJ1-2,15,TRBV4-2,CASSQDGAGGGGYTF
TRBJ2-3,14,TRBV4-2,CASSQPRGADTQYF